Below, 30 T cell receptor beta chains from the same sample are listed, as sequenced in a study of blood T cell repertoires in COVID-19. The protocol was immunoSEQ multiplex PCR, while the TCRdb copy is restricted to in-frame clones and leaves out a portion. Among more than 350,000 clones listed, 85% to 90% were seen once. The sequenced sample consisted of PBMCs or T cells enriched from blood (not recorded which). Receptors were obtained from a woman aged 50 to 60 who had recovered from COVID-19.

V usage is TRBV11-3 and J usage is TRBJ2-2; TRBD2 aligns across 9 bases. Germline trimming cut 4 bases from V and 7 bases from J; bases unmatched to any gene: 19. Germline V CDR1 and CDR2: SGHNT, YENEEA. The CDR3 has 19 residues. CDR3 region: CASSSKRVAGVPLIGELFF. CDR3 coding DNA: TGTGCCAGCAGCTCGAAGAGGGTAGCGGGGGTTCCCTTAATCGGGGAGCTGTTTTTT.

The J gene is TRBJ2-6, the V gene TRBV19; D is uncertain. V was pared by 7 bases and J by 4 bases, with 14 bases between. This CDR3 has 15 amino acids. The germline gives CDR1 LNHDA, CDR2 SQIVND (reference sequence). CDR3 nucleotide sequence: TGTGCCAGTAACTTAGCCCCCCTCGGGGCCAACGTCCTGACTTTC. It yields the protein CASNLAPLGANVLTF. The full variable domain, in which reference TRBV19 and TRBJ2-6 provide the parts outside the CDR3, is DGGITQSPKYLFRKEGQNVTLSCEQNLNHDAMYWYRQDPGQGLRLIYYSQIVNDFQKGDIAEGYSVSREKKESFPLTVTSAQKNPTAFYLCASNLAPLGANVLTFGAGSRLTVL.

This chain uses TRBV30 with TRBJ2-1, with D perhaps matching TRBD2 (5 bases). V lost 1 base and J 9 bases, leaving 13 bases between the germline ends. Per the germline V gene, CDR1 is GTSNPN and CDR2 is SVGIG (reference sequence). This CDR3 has 13 amino acids. CDR3 coding DNA: TGTGCCTGGAGTGCTAGCTCCCGAGGTGAGCAGTTCTTC. Translated, it gives CAWSASSRGEQFF.

The gene calls are TRBV3-1 (or the pseudogene TRBV3-2) and TRBJ1-1; 7 bases are a match to TRBD1. CDR3 length equals 14 residues. The trim removed 5 bases at V and 0 bases at J, leaving 3 bases unmatched. The germline V gene has CDR1 LGHDT and CDR2 YNNKEL (reference sequence). The CDR3 DNA sequence: TGTGCCAGCAGCACCACAGGGGTGAACACTGAAGCTTTCTTT. It encodes CASSTTGVNTEAFF.

The gene calls are TRBV2 and TRBJ1-1; 7 bases align to TRBD1. Trimming at V came to 6 bases and at J to 1 base, leaving 5 bases not matched to a gene. Germline loops: CDR1 SNHLY, CDR2 FYNNEI. This CDR3 region has 14 residues. CDR3 amino acids: CASRVTGSNTEAFF. The CDR3 DNA reads as TGTGCCAGCAGAGTGACAGGGTCGAACACTGAAGCTTTCTTT.

The CDR3 loop reads CASSWGGDEQFF. The CDR3 DNA is TGTGCCAGCAGCTGGGGAGGGGATGAGCAGTTCTTC. The chain is built from TRBV12-3 or TRBV12-4 and TRBJ2-1; TRBD2 matches at 7 bases. Trimming at V came to 6 bases and at J to 8 bases, leaving 4 bases not matched to a gene. The CDR3 sequence is 12 residues long.

The V call is TRBV4-3, the J call TRBJ2-2, with 8 bases aligning to TRBD1. CDR3 length equals 17 residues. The V and J ends lost 0 bases and 5 bases, in that order; junction bases with no gene match: 8. CDR1 and CDR2 (germline): LGHNA, YSLEER. CDR3 sequence (DNA): TGCGCCAGCAGCCAAGATAGACGTCAGGGGGCGACCGGGGAGCTGTTTTTT. It codes for CASSQDRRQGATGELFF.

This clone was seen just once. V is TRBV13 and J is TRBJ1-2; D gene uncertain. The CDR3 spans 14 residues. The V gene lost 0 bases and the J gene lost 0 bases, with 5 bases spanning the gap. The germline CDR1 and CDR2 sequences are PRHDT and FYEKMQ (reference sequence). The CDR3 region has the DNA TGTGCCAGCAGCTTAGGATCTGCTAACTATGGCTACACCTTC. Its protein is CASSLGSANYGYTF.

This chain links TRBV19 with TRBJ1-1; 7 bases map to TRBD1. This CDR3 is built from 16 residues. V lost 6 bases and J lost 2; bases outside the gene matches: 12. Germline-derived CDR1 and CDR2 are LNHDA and SQIVND (reference sequence). The CDR3 reads CASRRPGQIENTEAFF. The CDR3 region has the DNA TGTGCCAGTAGGCGCCCGGGACAGATAGAAAACACTGAAGCTTTCTTT.

This sequence joins TRBV6-5 and TRBJ1-2; 9 nucleotides line up with TRBD1. The ends lost 0 bases at V and 6 bases at J; junction bases unmatched: 5. The CDR3 runs to 15 residues. CDR1 and CDR2 (germline): MNHEY, SVGAGI. DNA of the CDR3: TGTGCCAGCAGTTACTCTGGGACAGGGCAGCATGGCTACACCTTC. The encoded protein is CASSYSGTGQHGYTF.

V usage is TRBV6-4 and J usage is TRBJ2-7; 11 bases are shared with TRBD2. CDR3 length: 16 amino acids. Per the germline V gene, CDR1 is MRHNA and CDR2 is SNTAGT. V was clipped by 3 bases and J by 6 bases; unmatched bases: 10. The CDR3 protein is CASSEFSGGALSEQYF. CDR3 in DNA: TGTGCCAGCAGTGAGTTTAGCGGGGGGGCGTTATCCGAGCAGTACTTC.

The rearrangement links TRBV13 to TRBJ1-1; a weak D match, TRBD1 (6 bases). Germline CDR1 and CDR2: PRHDT and FYEKMQ (reference sequence). The length of the CDR3 is 13 residues. V was clipped by 5 bases and J by 8 bases, with 15 bases between them. This CDR3 is CASSTIQGKEAFF. The CDR3 region has the DNA TGTGCCAGCAGCACCATACAGGGTAAAGAAGCTTTCTTT.

The V and J genes are TRBV6-5 and TRBJ1-4; 12 nucleotides agree with TRBD1. V gave up 4 bases and J gave up 4 bases; unmatched junction bases: 4. Germline CDR1 and CDR2: MNHEY and SVGAGI. The CDR3 loop spans 16 amino acids. As DNA, the CDR3 is TGTGCCAGCAGTTGGGGGACAGGGGGCGGTAATGAAAAACTGTTTTTT. Its protein is CASSWGTGGGNEKLFF.

In this sample, this clone turned up many times. The chain carries TRBV2 and TRBJ1-3; D uncertain. V gave up 3 bases and J gave up 0 bases, with 6 bases separating them. The CDR3 has 14 residues. CDR1 and CDR2 (germline): SNHLY, FYNNEI. CDR3 protein: CASSDSGSGNTIYF. CDR3 DNA sequence: TGTGCCAGCAGTGATAGTGGCTCTGGAAACACCATATATTTT.

The chain combines TRBV7-2 with TRBJ1-6; 7 bases match TRBD1. The CDR3 spans 14 residues. CDR1 is SGHTA, CDR2 FQGNSA, per germline. Trimming removed 6 bases from V and 14 bases from J; junction bases left unmatched: 13. DNA for the CDR3: TGTGCCAGCAGATCCAACGACAGGGAAAGGACCCTCCACTTT. This sequence encodes CASRSNDRERTLHF.

V and J are TRBV5-1 and TRBJ1-4; possibly TRBD1 for D (6 bases). V was cut by 7 bases and J by 8 bases, with 18 bases left in between. CDR1 is SGHRS, CDR2 YFSETQ, per germline. This CDR3 comprises 14 residues. CDR3 nucleotide sequence: TGCGCCAGCGGACTGGGGGCAGGGAACGAAAAACTGTTTTTT. Its translation: CASGLGAGNEKLFF.

The chain links TRBV27 to TRBJ1-6, with D hard to call. With 3 bases removed from V and 9 bases from J, the gap between germline ends came to 15 bases. The CDR3 spans 15 residues. Germline CDR1 reads MNHEY; CDR2 reads SMNVEV (reference sequence). The CDR3 is CASSFEGVGGSPLHF. The DNA for the CDR3 is TGTGCCAGCAGTTTCGAGGGAGTCGGAGGTTCACCCCTCCACTTT.

J is TRBJ1-2 and V is TRBV29-1; weak D call: TRBD1 (6 bases). This CDR3 contains 14 residues. In germline, CDR1 is SQVTM, CDR2 ANQGSEA. The V end was cut by 6 bases, the J end by 8 bases, with 22 bases between. The CDR3 here is CSVLLTSGDRGYTF. CDR3 nucleotides: TGCAGCGTCCTACTAACTTCAGGGGATCGGGGCTACACCTTC.

This sequence joins TRBV2 and TRBJ1-1; tentative D call: TRBD1 (6 bases). In germline, CDR1 is SNHLY, CDR2 FYNNEI. Trimming took off 10 bases at V and 4 bases at J, with 16 bases between the two ends. The CDR3 covers 13 residues. CDR3 residues: CATQTGVGTEAFF. CDR3 sequence (DNA): TGTGCCACCCAGACAGGAGTGGGCACTGAAGCTTTCTTT.

The CDR3 loop is CASSYDSRQSYGYTF. The CDR3 DNA sequence: TGTGCCAGCAGTTACGATTCCAGACAGAGCTATGGCTACACCTTC. This chain joins TRBV6-2 or TRBV6-3 and TRBJ1-2, with TRBD1 as a possible D gene (5 bases). The CDR3 has 15 amino acids. Looked up from germline, CDR1 is MNHEY and CDR2 is SVGEGT. With 2 bases removed from V and 4 bases from J, the gap between germline ends came to 14 bases.

This rearrangement joins TRBV6-5 to TRBJ1-1; 8 nucleotides align to TRBD1. The CDR3 extends over 14 amino acids. The ends lost 6 bases at V and 1 base at J; junction bases unmatched: 4. Per the germline V gene, CDR1 is MNHEY and CDR2 is SVGAGI. The CDR3 loop is CASRSDRANTEAFF. The CDR3, as DNA: TGTGCCAGCAGGTCGGACAGGGCGAACACTGAAGCTTTCTTT.

This clone is a singleton in its sample. J is TRBJ1-1 and V is TRBV27; 7 bases are a match to TRBD1. Germline loops: CDR1 MNHEY, CDR2 SMNVEV (reference sequence). The ends lost 6 bases at V and 8 bases at J; junction bases unmatched: 12. CDR3 length: 14 amino acids. Written as DNA, the CDR3 is TGTGCCAGCAGGGACGAGACAGGGCCGAGCGAAGCTTTCTTT. Its protein product is CASRDETGPSEAFF.

The CDR3 spells CASSFYTNSPLHF. CDR3 nucleotide sequence: TGTGCCAGCAGTTTTTATACAAATTCACCCCTCCACTTT. The chain carries TRBV28 and TRBJ1-6; D is unresolved. V was pared by 3 bases and J by 7 bases, with 7 bases between. The CDR3 covers 13 residues. CDR1 is MDHEN and CDR2 is SYDVKM in the germline V gene.

J is TRBJ1-2 and V is TRBV11-2; 7 bases are shared with TRBD1. Looked up from germline, CDR1 is SGHAT and CDR2 is FQNNGV. After removal of 3 bases from V and 8 bases from J, the junction contained 3 bases not matched to a gene. This CDR3 has 12 residues. The CDR3 is CASSFRDRGYTF. The CDR3 bases are TGTGCCAGCAGCTTCCGGGACAGAGGCTACACCTTC.

This chain connects TRBV2 to TRBJ1-2, with a weak D call TRBD1 (6 bases). Trimming stripped 6 bases from V and 6 bases from J, with 11 bases between. Germline V gene sequence: CDR1 SNHLY, CDR2 FYNNEI. This CDR3 has 12 amino acids. This CDR3 is CASRSGVHGYTF. CDR3 in DNA: TGTGCCAGCAGGTCAGGGGTTCATGGCTACACCTTC.

J is TRBJ2-2 and V is TRBV12-3 or TRBV12-4, with 7 bases fitting TRBD1. Unmatched junction bases numbered 3, after V lost 8 bases and J lost 3 bases. The CDR3 sequence is 13 residues long. This CDR3 reads CASHRGYTGELFF. CDR3 nucleotide sequence: TGTGCCAGCCACAGGGGTTACACCGGGGAGCTGTTTTTT.

The chain links TRBV19 to TRBJ1-2; no definite D call. The germline V gene encodes CDR1 LNHDA and CDR2 SQIVND (reference sequence). V was pared by 7 bases and J by 4 bases, with 13 bases between. This CDR3 spans 13 amino acids. The CDR3 DNA reads as TGTGCCAGTAAGAAGACGGGAAGCTATGGCTACACCTTC. This translates into CASKKTGSYGYTF.

This chain uses TRBV5-4 with TRBJ2-5, with D unclear. This CDR3 is built from 15 residues. V dropped 6 bases and J dropped 2 bases, with 17 bases sitting between them. CDR1 and CDR2 (germline): SGHNT, YYREEE (reference sequence). CDR3 amino acids: CASTDNRHSQETQYF. The DNA of the CDR3 is TGTGCCAGCACCGATAACCGACATTCGCAAGAGACCCAGTACTTC.

This chain joins TRBV28 and TRBJ2-6; D is perhaps TRBD2 (5 bases). Trimming removed 4 bases at V and 0 bases at J, with 10 bases between. The germline gives CDR1 MDHEN, CDR2 SYDVKM. The CDR3 is 16 residues long. The CDR3 region has the DNA TGTGCCAGCAGTTCTCCGGGAAGCTCTGGGGCCAACGTCCTGACTTTC. Residues: CASSSPGSSGANVLTF.

The chain combines TRBV28 with TRBJ1-6, with D possibly being TRBD1 (5 bases). Germline CDR1 MDHEN, CDR2 SYDVKM. The CDR3 runs 15 residues. The ends were cut back, 7 bases at V and 9 bases at J, with 19 bases in the middle. The CDR3 DNA follows: TGTGCCAGCACCCGGGACTCCAAAGAGGGTTCACCCCTCCACTTT. Amino acid sequence: CASTRDSKEGSPLHF.